This T cell receptor (beta chain) was profiled in a study of cytomegalovirus exposure and HLA in healthy donors. On the study more broadly: The 120 validation repertoires matched the approximately 670 first-cohort repertoires in platform, a later analysis reported.

Generated by immunoSEQ multiplex PCR, the TCRdb table keeps only in-frame clones and is missing some. The sample lists about 130,000 clones; around 95% were seen once. Germline assignment: CDR1 SSHAT and CDR2 FNYEAQ (reference sequence). This CDR3 region has 13 residues. The germline V and J ends were trimmed by 10 bases and 7 bases, with 19 bases remaining between them. The sample taken for sequencing was PBMCs. This TCR came from a man aged 18 to 30 in good health and CMV-seronegative. V and J are TRBV7-7 and TRBJ2-5; D is possibly TRBD2 (6 bases). DNA for the CDR3: TGTGCCACTCGGCGGGGCGTTTCTGGGACCCAGTACTTC. Residues: CATRRGVSGTQYF.